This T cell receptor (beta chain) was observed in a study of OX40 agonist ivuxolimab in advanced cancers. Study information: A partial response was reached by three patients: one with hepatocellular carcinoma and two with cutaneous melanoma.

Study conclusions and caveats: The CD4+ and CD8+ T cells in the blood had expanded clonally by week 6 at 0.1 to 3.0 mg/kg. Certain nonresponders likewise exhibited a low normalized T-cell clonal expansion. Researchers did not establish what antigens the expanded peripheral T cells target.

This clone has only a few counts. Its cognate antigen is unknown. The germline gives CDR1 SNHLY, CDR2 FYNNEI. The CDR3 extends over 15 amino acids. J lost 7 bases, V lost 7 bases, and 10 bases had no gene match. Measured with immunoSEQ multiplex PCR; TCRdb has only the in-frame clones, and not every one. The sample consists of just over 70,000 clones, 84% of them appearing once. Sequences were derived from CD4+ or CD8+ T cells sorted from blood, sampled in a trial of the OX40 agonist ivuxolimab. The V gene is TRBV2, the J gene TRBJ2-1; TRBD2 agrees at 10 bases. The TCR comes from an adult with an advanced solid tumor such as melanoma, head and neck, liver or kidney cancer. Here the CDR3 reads CASTGAGGPDNEQFF. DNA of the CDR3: TGTGCCAGCACGGGAGCGGGAGGGCCGGATAATGAGCAGTTCTTC.